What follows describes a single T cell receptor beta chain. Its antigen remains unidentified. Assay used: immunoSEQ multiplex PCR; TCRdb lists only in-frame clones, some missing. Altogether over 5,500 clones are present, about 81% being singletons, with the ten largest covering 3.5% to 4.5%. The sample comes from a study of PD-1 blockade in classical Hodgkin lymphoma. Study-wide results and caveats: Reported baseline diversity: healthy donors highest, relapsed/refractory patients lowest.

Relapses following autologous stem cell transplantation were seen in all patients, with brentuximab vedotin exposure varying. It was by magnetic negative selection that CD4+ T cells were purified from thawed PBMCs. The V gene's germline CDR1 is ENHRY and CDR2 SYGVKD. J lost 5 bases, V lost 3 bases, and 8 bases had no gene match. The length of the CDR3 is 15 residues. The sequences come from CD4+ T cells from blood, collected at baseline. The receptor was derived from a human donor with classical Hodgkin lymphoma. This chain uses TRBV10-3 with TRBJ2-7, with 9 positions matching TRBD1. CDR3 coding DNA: TGTGCCATCAGTGACCCGGGACAGGGAACGCACGAGCAGTACTTC. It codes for CAISDPGQGTHEQYF.